Following are 4 T cell receptor beta chains from one sample sequenced in a study of cytomegalovirus exposure and HLA in healthy donors. The protocol was immunoSEQ multiplex PCR, while the TCRdb copy is restricted to in-frame clones and leaves out a portion. In the table there are about 56,000 clones, about 91% of which are singletons. Sequencing input: PBMCs. The receptors were sampled from a woman under 30 in good health and CMV-seronegative.

The V gene is TRBV19, the J gene TRBJ1-5; 7 bases are a match to TRBD1. The V and J ends lost 5 bases and 3 bases, in that order; junction bases with no gene match: 4. Germline V gives CDR1 LNHDA, CDR2 SQIVND (reference sequence). The CDR3 totals 14 residues. CDR3 residues: CASSHDRANQPQHF. The CDR3 nucleotides are TGTGCCAGTAGTCACGACAGGGCCAATCAGCCCCAGCATTTT.

This chain uses TRBV6-1 with TRBJ2-3; 9 bases agree with TRBD2. J was trimmed by 4 bases and V by 5 bases; bases with no gene match: 7. The CDR3 has 15 amino acids. The germline gives CDR1 MNHNS, CDR2 SASEGT. The CDR3 is CASSPGLAPPDTQYF. The CDR3 coding sequence is TGTGCCAGCAGTCCGGGACTAGCCCCCCCAGATACGCAGTATTTT.

The chain joins TRBV7-9 to TRBJ1-2, with D maybe TRBD1 (6 bases). CDR1 is SEHNR, CDR2 FQNEAQ, per germline (reference sequence). V was shortened by 3 bases and J by 5 bases, with 16 bases between the two germline ends. The CDR3 contains 15 residues. CDR3 coding DNA: TGTGCCAGCAGCTTGGGGCGCGGGGGCGATTATGGCTACACCTTC. Translated, it gives CASSLGRGGDYGYTF.

This chain joins TRBV6-1 and TRBJ2-1; 8 bases match TRBD1. Unmatched junction bases numbered 13, after V lost 8 bases and J lost 7 bases. Germline V lookup: CDR1 MNHNS, CDR2 SASEGT. The CDR3 is 15 amino acids. CDR3 region: CASHLGDRSFNEQFF. CDR3 nucleotide sequence: TGTGCCAGCCACTTAGGGGACAGGTCCTTTAATGAGCAGTTCTTC.